These T cell receptor beta chains were read from a single sample in a study of T cells expressing NK-cell markers. TCRdb reprocessed the 5' RACE reads, with one entry per CDR3 protein and no DNA. This listing includes 200,000 to 300,000 distinct CDR3 sequences. Sequencing was carried out using blood T cells: a sorted CD56 or NKG2C T cell subset, CD4+ or CD8+ T cells, or bulk PBMC T cells (not recorded which). The receptors shown here come from a man in his late teens or twenties in good health. Each CDR3 is given with its conserved first and last residue. Each record gives: V gene, CDR3 length, J gene, CDR3 protein.

v_gene: TRBV7-2; len: 16; j_gene: TRBJ2-1; CDR3aa: CASSLDRRSSYNEQFF
v_gene: TRBV12-3/TRBV12-4; len: 18; j_gene: TRBJ2-1; CDR3aa: CASSFGGSGSVLRNEQFF
v_gene: TRBV11-2; len: 18; j_gene: TRBJ1-5; CDR3aa: CASSLLPGQRHSNQPQHF
v_gene: TRBV24-1; len: 15; j_gene: TRBJ2-5; CDR3aa: CATSDIQGAKETQYF
v_gene: TRBV7-8; len: 15; j_gene: TRBJ1-5; CDR3aa: CASSLQDVGNQPQHF
v_gene: TRBV10-3; len: 13; j_gene: TRBJ2-6; CDR3aa: CAITGAGANVLTF
v_gene: TRBV9; len: 14; j_gene: TRBJ2-7; CDR3aa: CASSVGQGPYEQYF
v_gene: TRBV12-3/TRBV12-4; len: 16; j_gene: TRBJ2-3; CDR3aa: CASSFRRMGGADTQYF
v_gene: TRBV12-3/TRBV12-4; len: 14; j_gene: TRBJ2-7; CDR3aa: CASRPGLAGYEQYF
v_gene: TRBV19; len: 18; j_gene: TRBJ2-3; CDR3aa: CASSTRGAGASPLKTQYF
v_gene: TRBV9; len: 17; j_gene: TRBJ2-1; CDR3aa: CASSGLAGGPTYNEQFF
v_gene: TRBV4-3; len: 12; j_gene: TRBJ2-7; CDR3aa: CASSQDFYEQYF
v_gene: TRBV11-2; len: 15; j_gene: TRBJ1-2; CDR3aa: CASSLEGQGTYGYTF
v_gene: TRBV15; len: 14; j_gene: TRBJ2-1; CDR3aa: CATSTGDWSNEQFF
v_gene: TRBV6-1; len: 13; j_gene: TRBJ2-1; CDR3aa: CASRLGLYNEQFF
v_gene: TRBV6-1; len: 14; j_gene: TRBJ2-1; CDR3aa: CASSRGGIDNEQFF
v_gene: TRBV5-4; len: 14; j_gene: TRBJ2-7; CDR3aa: CASTHSGISYEQYF
v_gene: TRBV25-1; len: 16; j_gene: TRBJ2-3; CDR3aa: CASSERTGGFTDTQYF
v_gene: TRBV7-2; len: 16; j_gene: TRBJ2-1; CDR3aa: CASSSEGGMPSNEQFF
v_gene: TRBV11-2; len: 18; j_gene: TRBJ2-5; CDR3aa: CASSLIGASGRGRETQYF
v_gene: TRBV12-3/TRBV12-4; len: 16; j_gene: TRBJ1-5; CDR3aa: CASSLRQGLSNQPQHF
v_gene: TRBV5-1; len: 14; j_gene: TRBJ2-3; CDR3aa: CASSLAYGTDTQYF
v_gene: TRBV27; len: 18; j_gene: TRBJ2-2; CDR3aa: CASSLGLAELANTGELFF
v_gene: TRBV18; len: 14; j_gene: TRBJ2-1; CDR3aa: CASSQDRGSDEQFF
v_gene: TRBV7-2; len: 14; j_gene: TRBJ2-2; CDR3aa: CASSFAVSTGELFF
v_gene: TRBV18; len: 14; j_gene: TRBJ2-5; CDR3aa: CASSPTGLKETQYF
v_gene: TRBV7-2; len: 16; j_gene: TRBJ2-3; CDR3aa: CASSLQGGSYGDTQYF
v_gene: TRBV18; len: 16; j_gene: TRBJ2-7; CDR3aa: CASSPGGQGPQMEQYF
v_gene: TRBV6-4; len: 15; j_gene: TRBJ2-3; CDR3aa: CASSREVRSTDTQYF
v_gene: TRBV7-2; len: 17; j_gene: TRBJ2-7; CDR3aa: CASSERLGIGESNEQYF
v_gene: TRBV4-1; len: 16; j_gene: TRBJ1-5; CDR3aa: CASSLHGQGYQQPQHF
v_gene: TRBV6-1; len: 14; j_gene: TRBJ2-7; CDR3aa: CASSPVLAAGEQYF
v_gene: TRBV10-3; len: 13; j_gene: TRBJ1-4; CDR3aa: CAIRGGRNEKLFF
v_gene: TRBV7-9; len: 16; j_gene: TRBJ2-3; CDR3aa: CASTALAGGPRDTQYF
v_gene: TRBV20-1; len: 14; j_gene: TRBJ2-1; CDR3aa: CSAVPTRSYNEQFF
v_gene: TRBV30; len: 11; j_gene: TRBJ1-2; CDR3aa: CAWTREYGYTF
v_gene: TRBV28; len: 12; j_gene: TRBJ2-2; CDR3aa: CASNAGTGELFF
v_gene: TRBV7-6; len: 16; j_gene: TRBJ2-5; CDR3aa: CASSSPGLAGGETQYF
v_gene: TRBV5-6; len: 15; j_gene: TRBJ2-4; CDR3aa: CASSSLALAKNIQYF